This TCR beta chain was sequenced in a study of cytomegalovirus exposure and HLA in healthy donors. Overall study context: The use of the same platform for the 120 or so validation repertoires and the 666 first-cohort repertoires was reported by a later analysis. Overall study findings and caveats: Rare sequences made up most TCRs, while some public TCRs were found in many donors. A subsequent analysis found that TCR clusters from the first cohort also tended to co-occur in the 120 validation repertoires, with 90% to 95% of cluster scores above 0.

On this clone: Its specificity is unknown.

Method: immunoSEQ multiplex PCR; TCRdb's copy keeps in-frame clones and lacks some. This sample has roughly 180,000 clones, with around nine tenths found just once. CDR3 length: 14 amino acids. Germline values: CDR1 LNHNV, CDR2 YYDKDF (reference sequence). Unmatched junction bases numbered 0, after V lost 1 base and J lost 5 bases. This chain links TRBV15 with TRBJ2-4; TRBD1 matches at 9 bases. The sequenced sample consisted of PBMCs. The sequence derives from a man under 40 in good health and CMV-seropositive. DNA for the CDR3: TGTGCCACCAGCAGAGGGGACAGGGAAAACATTCAGTACTTC. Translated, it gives CATSRGDRENIQYF.